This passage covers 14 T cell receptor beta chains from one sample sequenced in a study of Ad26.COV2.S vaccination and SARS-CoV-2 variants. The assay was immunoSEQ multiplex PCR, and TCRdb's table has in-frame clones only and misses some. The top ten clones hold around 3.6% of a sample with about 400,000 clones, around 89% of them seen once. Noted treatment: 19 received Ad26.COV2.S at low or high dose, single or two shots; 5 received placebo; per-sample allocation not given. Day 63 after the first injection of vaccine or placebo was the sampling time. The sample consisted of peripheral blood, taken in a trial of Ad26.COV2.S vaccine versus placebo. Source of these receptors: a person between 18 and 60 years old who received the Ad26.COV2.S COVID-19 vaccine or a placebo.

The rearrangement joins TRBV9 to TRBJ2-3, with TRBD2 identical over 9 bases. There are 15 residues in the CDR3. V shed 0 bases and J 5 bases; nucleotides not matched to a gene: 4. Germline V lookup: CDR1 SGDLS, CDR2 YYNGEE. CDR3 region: CASSVAGLAKDTQYF. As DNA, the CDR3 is TGTGCCAGCAGCGTAGCGGGACTAGCAAAAGATACGCAGTATTTT.

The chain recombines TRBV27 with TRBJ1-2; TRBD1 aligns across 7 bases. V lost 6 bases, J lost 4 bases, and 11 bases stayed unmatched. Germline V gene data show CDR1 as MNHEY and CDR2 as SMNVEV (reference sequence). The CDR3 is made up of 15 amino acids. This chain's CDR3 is CASSSAGRGIYGYTF. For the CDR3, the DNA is TGTGCCAGCAGCTCGGCGGGCAGGGGGATCTATGGCTACACCTTC.

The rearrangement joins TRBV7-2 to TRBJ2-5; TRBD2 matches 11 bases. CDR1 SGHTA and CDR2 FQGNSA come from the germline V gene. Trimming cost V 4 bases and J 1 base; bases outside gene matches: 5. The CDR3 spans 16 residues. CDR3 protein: CASSSSSGGPQETQYF. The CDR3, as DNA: TGTGCCAGCAGCTCGTCTAGCGGGGGGCCCCAAGAGACCCAGTACTTC.

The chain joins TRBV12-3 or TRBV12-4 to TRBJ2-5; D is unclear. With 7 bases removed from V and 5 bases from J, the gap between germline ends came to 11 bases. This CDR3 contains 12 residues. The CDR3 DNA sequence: TGTGCCAGCACCACCGGTCGGGAGACCCAGTACTTC. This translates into CASTTGRETQYF.

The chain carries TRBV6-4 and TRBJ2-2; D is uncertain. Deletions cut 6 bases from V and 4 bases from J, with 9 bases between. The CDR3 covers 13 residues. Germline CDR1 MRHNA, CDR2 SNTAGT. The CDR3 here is CASRPPGTGELFF. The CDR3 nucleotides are TGTGCCAGCAGACCACCGGGCACCGGGGAGCTGTTTTTT.

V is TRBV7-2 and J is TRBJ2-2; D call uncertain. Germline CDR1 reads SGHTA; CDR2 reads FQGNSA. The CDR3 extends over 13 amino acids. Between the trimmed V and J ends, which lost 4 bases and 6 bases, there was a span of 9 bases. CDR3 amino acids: CASSYLTSGELFF. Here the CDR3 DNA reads TGTGCCAGCAGCTACCTTACTTCCGGGGAGCTGTTTTTT.

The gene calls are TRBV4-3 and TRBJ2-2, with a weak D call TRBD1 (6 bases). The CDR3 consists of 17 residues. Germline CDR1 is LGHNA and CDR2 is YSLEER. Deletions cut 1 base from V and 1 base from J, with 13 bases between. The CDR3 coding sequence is TGCGCCAGCAGCCAAGCCTTCGGGACACAGAACACCGGGGAGCTGTTTTTT. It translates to CASSQAFGTQNTGELFF.

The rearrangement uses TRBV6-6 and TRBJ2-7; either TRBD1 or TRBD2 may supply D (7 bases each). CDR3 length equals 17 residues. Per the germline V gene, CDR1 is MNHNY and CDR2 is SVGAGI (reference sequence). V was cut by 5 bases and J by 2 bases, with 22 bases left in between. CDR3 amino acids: CASSPPRGRGIAYEQYF. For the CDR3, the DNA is TGTGCCAGCAGTCCCCCGAGGGGGCGGGGGATCGCCTACGAGCAGTACTTC.

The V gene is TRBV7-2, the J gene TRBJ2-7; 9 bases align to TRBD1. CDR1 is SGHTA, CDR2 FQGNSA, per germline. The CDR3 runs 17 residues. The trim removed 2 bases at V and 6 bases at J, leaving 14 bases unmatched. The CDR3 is CASSLRWGADRGAEQYF. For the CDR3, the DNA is TGTGCCAGCAGCTTAAGGTGGGGGGCGGACAGGGGAGCCGAGCAGTACTTC. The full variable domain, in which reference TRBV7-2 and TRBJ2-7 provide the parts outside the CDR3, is GAGVSQSPSNKVTEKGKDVELRCDPISGHTALYWYRQSLGQGLEFLIYFQGNSAPDKSGLPSDRFSAERTGGSVSTLTIQRTQQEDSAVYLCASSLRWGADRGAEQYFGPGTRLTVT.

CDR3 amino acids: CASSAGTSFSGTGELFF. In DNA, the CDR3 is TGTGCCAGCAGCGCCGGGACTAGCTTTTCGGGCACCGGGGAGCTGTTTTTT. The rearrangement joins TRBV7-6 to TRBJ2-2; 9 nucleotides match TRBD2. The V segment lost 5 bases and the J segment 4 bases; nucleotides outside the gene matches: 11. The germline CDR1 and CDR2 sequences are SGHVS and FNYEAQ. The CDR3 totals 17 residues.

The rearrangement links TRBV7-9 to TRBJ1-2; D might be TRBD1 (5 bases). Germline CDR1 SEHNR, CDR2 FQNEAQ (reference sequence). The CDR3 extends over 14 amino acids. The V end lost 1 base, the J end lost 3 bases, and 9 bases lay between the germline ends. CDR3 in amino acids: CASSLGRDDYGYTF. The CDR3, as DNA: TGTGCCAGCAGCTTAGGCAGGGATGACTATGGCTACACCTTC.

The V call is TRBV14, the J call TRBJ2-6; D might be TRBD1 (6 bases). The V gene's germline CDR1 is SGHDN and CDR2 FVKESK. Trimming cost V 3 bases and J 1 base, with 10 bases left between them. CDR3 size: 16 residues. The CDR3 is CASSQIQGSGANVLTF. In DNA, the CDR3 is TGTGCCAGCAGCCAGATTCAGGGGTCTGGGGCCAACGTCCTGACTTTC.

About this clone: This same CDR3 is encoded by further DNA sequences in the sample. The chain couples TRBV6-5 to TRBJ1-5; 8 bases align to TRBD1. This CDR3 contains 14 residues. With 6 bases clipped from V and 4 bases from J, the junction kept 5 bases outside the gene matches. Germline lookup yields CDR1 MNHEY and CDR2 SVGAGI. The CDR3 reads CASRLTGENQPQHF. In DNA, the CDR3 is TGTGCCAGCAGACTGACAGGGGAGAATCAGCCCCAGCATTTT.

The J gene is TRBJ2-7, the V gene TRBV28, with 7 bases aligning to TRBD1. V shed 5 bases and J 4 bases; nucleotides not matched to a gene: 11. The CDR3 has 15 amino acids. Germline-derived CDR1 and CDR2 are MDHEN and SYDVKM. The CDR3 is CASSQAGTDLYEQYF. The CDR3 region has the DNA TGTGCCAGCAGTCAAGCCGGGACAGACCTTTACGAGCAGTACTTC.